Listed below are T cell receptor beta chains from one sample, sequenced in a study of early T cells in non-severe SARS-CoV-2 infection. TCRdb re-called the 5' RACE reads through MiXCR, storing one row per CDR3 protein. The sample has tens of thousands of distinct CDR3 sequences, roughly a tenth seen once. Specimen: whole blood. Every receptor here comes from an adult who was a healthcare worker with PCR-confirmed SARS-CoV-2 infection or an uninfected control (not recorded which). Both conserved end residues are trimmed from each CDR3. Each record gives: clone size, V gene, J gene, CDR3 protein. Size values are once, few and many counts, or a class for expanded clones, and some rows have none.

clone size: many; V gene: TRBV19; J gene: TRBJ2-1; CDR3 protein: ASMGLGVVNEQF
clone size: -; V gene: TRBV6-6; J gene: TRBJ1-2; CDR3 protein: ASSPPPVAIWYGYT
clone size: many; V gene: TRBV10-2; J gene: TRBJ2-3; CDR3 protein: ASSDGPFRADTQY
clone size: -; V gene: TRBV27; J gene: TRBJ2-1; CDR3 protein: ASSSPNNEQF
clone size: many; V gene: TRBV2; J gene: TRBJ2-7; CDR3 protein: AKQGTGAYEQY
clone size: many; V gene: TRBV5-1; J gene: TRBJ1-2; CDR3 protein: ASSLWGDGYT
clone size: many; V gene: TRBV20-1; J gene: TRBJ2-3; CDR3 protein: SAATSGRKDTQY
clone size: -; V gene: TRBV5-6; J gene: TRBJ1-5; CDR3 protein: ASSLRGDQPQH
clone size: many; V gene: TRBV7-2; J gene: TRBJ1-2; CDR3 protein: ASSSPWGHSGDGYT
clone size: many; V gene: TRBV19; J gene: TRBJ2-5; CDR3 protein: ASSTTYRETQY
clone size: few; V gene: TRBV29-1; J gene: TRBJ2-7; CDR3 protein: SAQGSYEQY
clone size: many; V gene: TRBV10-2; J gene: TRBJ2-7; CDR3 protein: ASSDSRDSYEQY
clone size: many; V gene: TRBV27; J gene: TRBJ1-5; CDR3 protein: ASSLSTGEDQPQH
clone size: few; V gene: TRBV20-1; J gene: TRBJ1-2; CDR3 protein: SAQGSVKGYT